The entry that follows covers one T cell receptor (beta chain) sequence. Antigen: not known. Intraepithelial and lamina propria lymphocytes were isolated from graft specimens. This entry belongs to a study of graft-versus-host responses after intestinal transplantation. Study-wide background: Recipients across the board were started on anti-thymocyte globulin induction, then kept on tacrolimus and steroids for around 3 years. Whole-study results and caveats: The study found high graft-versus-host to host-versus-graft clonal ratios in allografts of patients with graft-donor T cell macrochimerism. The highest levels of circulating GvH clones went along with early declines in HvG clones after transplant. Researchers found GvH clones in recipient marrow, and some showed up first in ileum or blood.

Trimming at V came to 3 bases and at J to 7 bases, leaving 11 bases not matched to a gene. Germline V CDR1 and CDR2: SGHTA, FQGNSA. The CDR3 has 15 amino acids. Produced via immunoSEQ multiplex PCR; TCRdb's table is partial and in-frame only. In the table there are thousands of clones, 74% of which are singletons. The chain has TRBV7-2 and TRBJ2-5; 7 bases align to TRBD2. The clonotype comes from a human patient who received an intestinal transplant, so some T cells may come from the graft donor. Here the sequenced sample was ileum tissue, taken nearly 500 days after intestinal transplant. In DNA, the CDR3 is TGTGCCAGCAGCTTGAAAGGGGCTAGCGGCGTGACCCAGTACTTC. Encoded protein: CASSLKGASGVTQYF.